Below are 15 T cell receptor beta chains sequenced from a single sample in a study of blood T cell repertoires in COVID-19 (dated by TCRdb to between 2020 and 2021). Library preparation used the immunoSEQ multiplex PCR assay. Entries here come from immuneACCESS through TCRdb and include only in-frame sequences with V and J called. Some clones fail to appear in such tables; in the studies checked, an unresolved V gene covers under half of the shortfall, and the cause of the remainder is unknown. For this sample the table gives just under 95,000 clones, of which about four fifths were detected only once. 19% of the sample comes from the top ten. Input material: peripheral blood. These receptors were collected from a human donor in a cohort sampled during active COVID-19.

The chain employs TRBV5-1 and TRBJ1-2, with no clear D. The germline V and J ends were trimmed by 4 bases and 4 bases, with 8 bases remaining between them. Germline V CDR1 and CDR2: SGHRS, YFSETQ. This CDR3 spans 12 amino acids. CDR3 DNA: TGCGCCAGCAGCGCGGAGGGCTATGGCTACACCTTC. Residues: CASSAEGYGYTF. Using reference TRBV5-1 and TRBJ1-2 for the parts outside the CDR3, the full variable domain is KAGVTQTPRYLIKTRGQQVTLSCSPISGHRSVSWYQQTPGQGLQFLFEYFSETQRNKGNFPGRFSGRQFSNSRSEMNVSTLELGDSALYLCASSAEGYGYTFGSGTRLTVV.

V usage is TRBV28 and J usage is TRBJ1-4, with TRBD1 matching 9 bases. The CDR3 has 12 amino acids. Germline V gene lookup returns CDR1 MDHEN and CDR2 SYDVKM. CDR3 DNA: TGTGTCTCCGGACAGGGGAATGAAAAACTGTTTTTT. Amino acids: CVSGQGNEKLFF.

This chain's CDR3 is CASSLSAGGGTGELFF. DNA for the CDR3: TGCGCCAGCAGCTTGTCCGCGGGAGGGGGAACCGGGGAGCTGTTTTTT. The chain carries TRBV5-1 and TRBJ2-2; 9 positions match TRBD2. The CDR3 runs 16 residues. Germline loops: CDR1 SGHRS, CDR2 YFSETQ. After removal of 1 base from V and 5 bases from J, the junction contained 6 bases not matched to a gene.

The V and J genes are TRBV6-5 and TRBJ1-4; no firm D call. The V and J ends lost 2 bases and 7 bases respectively, with 8 bases between them. Germline loops: CDR1 MNHEY, CDR2 SVGAGI. The CDR3 length is 13 residues. For the CDR3, the DNA is TGTGCCAGCAGTTACAAGGGAGGTGAAAAACTGTTTTTT. Protein sequence: CASSYKGGEKLFF.

The chain joins TRBV7-6 to TRBJ1-5; D call uncertain. The germline gives CDR1 SGHVS, CDR2 FNYEAQ. The CDR3 has 13 amino acids. Trimming removed 4 bases from V and 3 bases from J, with 7 bases in between. The CDR3 sequence: CASSYGDNQPQHF. In DNA, the CDR3 is TGTGCCAGCAGCTACGGGGACAATCAGCCCCAGCATTTT.

The chain employs TRBV28 and TRBJ2-7; 8 bases map to TRBD2. The V and J ends lost 6 bases and 0 bases, in that order; junction bases with no gene match: 4. The CDR3 runs to 14 residues. Germline values: CDR1 MDHEN, CDR2 SYDVKM. This chain's CDR3 is CASRGAGVSYEQYF. The CDR3 DNA follows: TGTGCCAGCAGGGGAGCGGGAGTCTCCTACGAGCAGTACTTC.

The V gene is TRBV28, the J gene TRBJ1-4, with D unclear. There are 11 residues in the CDR3. The germline gives CDR1 MDHEN, CDR2 SYDVKM. The V end lost 3 bases, the J end lost 7 bases, and 3 bases lay between the germline ends. The CDR3 DNA reads as TGTGCCAGCAGTTTGAGTGAAAAACTGTTTTTT. Translation: CASSLSEKLFF.

This chain connects TRBV30 to TRBJ1-4; D is perhaps TRBD1 (5 bases). Germline V gene lookup returns CDR1 GTSNPN and CDR2 SVGIG (reference sequence). The V end was cut by 0 bases, the J end by 7 bases, with 15 bases between. The CDR3 contains 15 residues. DNA of the CDR3: TGTGCCTGGAGTGTACCCGGACATTTAGGTGAAAAACTGTTTTTT. Amino acids: CAWSVPGHLGEKLFF.

V usage is TRBV3-1 (or the pseudogene TRBV3-2) and J usage is TRBJ1-1, with D possibly matching TRBD1 (6 bases). This CDR3 has 18 amino acids. Germline-derived CDR1 and CDR2 are LGHDT and YNNKEL (reference sequence). Between the trimmed V and J ends, which lost 1 base and 2 bases, there was a span of 20 bases. The CDR3 here is CASSQGHQGSRTNTEAFF. In DNA form, the CDR3 reads TGTGCCAGCAGCCAAGGCCACCAGGGGTCGCGGACAAACACTGAAGCTTTCTTT.

The chain recombines TRBV25-1 with TRBJ1-3, with 8 bases matching TRBD1. This CDR3 comprises 15 residues. V was pared by 4 bases and J by 4 bases, with 6 bases of the junction left unmatched. In germline, CDR1 is MGHDK, CDR2 SYGVNS. This chain's CDR3 is CASSAPGTGGNTIYF. CDR3 DNA sequence: TGTGCCAGCAGTGCCCCCGGGACAGGCGGAAACACCATATATTTT.

The J gene is TRBJ2-2, the V gene TRBV6-5; 10 bases align to TRBD1. The CDR3 runs 14 residues. Per germline, CDR1 MNHEY and CDR2 SVGAGI. J gave up 8 bases and V 6 bases, and 6 bases lay outside the gene matches. The chain's CDR3 is CASSMTGGTGELFF. The CDR3 region has the DNA TGTGCCAGCAGCATGACAGGGGGCACGGGGGAGCTGTTTTTT.

The chain is built from TRBV10-1 and TRBJ2-7; unclear D gene. In germline, CDR1 is WNHNN, CDR2 SYGVQD (reference sequence). Trimming left V 2 bases short and J 5 bases short, with 7 bases between. CDR3 length equals 12 residues. DNA of the CDR3: TGCGCCAGCAGTGAGACCCTAAACGAGCAGTACTTC. Protein product: CASSETLNEQYF.

The genes are TRBV2 and TRBJ1-1, with D unclear. The CDR3 is 15 amino acids. From germline, CDR1 is SNHLY and CDR2 FYNNEI. V lost 2 bases and J 6 bases, leaving 16 bases between the germline ends. This chain's CDR3 is CASSEISASFAEAFF. The DNA of the CDR3 is TGTGCCAGCAGTGAAATCTCAGCGAGCTTCGCTGAAGCTTTCTTT.

The chain has TRBV5-1 and TRBJ2-1; tentatively, D is TRBD1 (6 bases). Germline-derived CDR1 and CDR2 are SGHRS and YFSETQ. Trimming stripped 0 bases from V and 2 bases from J, with 9 bases between. The CDR3 has 15 residues. CDR3 nucleotides: TGCGCCAGCAGCTTGGACGGGGACACCTACAATGAGCAGTTCTTC. Translation gives CASSLDGDTYNEQFF. Looking up the rest from reference TRBV5-1 and TRBJ2-1 gives the full variable domain: KAGVTQTPRYLIKTRGQQVTLSCSPISGHRSVSWYQQTPGQGLQFLFEYFSETQRNKGNFPGRFSGRQFSNSRSEMNVSTLELGDSALYLCASSLDGDTYNEQFFGPGTRLTVL.

V and J are TRBV9 and TRBJ1-2; TRBD1 agrees at 10 bases. The germline V gene encodes CDR1 SGDLS and CDR2 YYNGEE. The CDR3 length is 15 residues. The ends lost 0 bases at V and 4 bases at J; junction bases unmatched: 3. The CDR3 DNA is TGTGCCAGCAGCGTAGGGGACAGGGGAATCTATGGCTACACCTTC. It specifies CASSVGDRGIYGYTF.